The 9 T cell receptor beta chains reported below all come from one sample, sequenced in a study of Graves' ophthalmopathy and Graves' hyperthyroidism. TCR beta CDR3 regions were amplified from RNA transcripts. Amplification began with first-round RT-PCR using HTBI primers, then second-round multiplex PCR was performed. TCRdb re-called the multiplex PCR reads through MiXCR, storing one row per CDR3 protein. The table includes roughly 350,000 distinct CDR3 sequences, about 17% detected once. Sequenced: peripheral blood. Receptors originate from an adult woman with stable Graves' hyperthyroidism.

This clonotype has a count of ten or more. The J gene is TRBJ2-7, the V gene TRBV28; no reliable D call. V dropped 3 bases and J dropped 2 bases, with 8 bases sitting between them. The CDR3 runs to 13 residues. CDR1 is MDHEN, CDR2 SYDVKM, per germline. The CDR3 here is CASSFLVPYEQYF. The CDR3 nucleotides read TGTGCCAGCAGTTTCCTAGTGCCCTACGAGCAGTACTTC.

This clonotype was seen ten or more times. V and J are TRBV28 and TRBJ1-3; D ambiguous. Germline assignment: CDR1 MDHEN and CDR2 SYDVKM. V dropped 1 base and J dropped 4 bases, with 8 bases sitting between them. This CDR3 comprises 14 residues. CDR3 protein: CASSLLPPGNTIYF. CDR3 bases: TGTGCCAGCAGTTTATTGCCACCAGGAAACACCATATATTTT.

This clonotype was detected ten times or more. The chain uses TRBV2 and TRBJ1-5, with D unclear. V shed 0 bases and J shed 7 bases, with 13 bases lying between them. Germline loops: CDR1 SNHLY, CDR2 FYNNEI. The CDR3 contains 15 residues. The CDR3 loop is CASSEASGGRQPQHF. CDR3 DNA sequence: TGTGCCAGCAGTGAAGCCTCCGGCGGGCGACAGCCCCAGCATTTT.

This clonotype has a count of ten or more. V gene TRBV6-5 combines with J gene TRBJ2-6, with 7 bases that match TRBD2. This CDR3 contains 17 residues. Germline CDR1 and CDR2: MNHEY and SVGAGI. Trimming cost V 6 bases and J 4 bases; bases outside gene matches: 12. The CDR3 reads CASSYGGIPRGANVLTF. CDR3 in DNA: TGTGCCAGCAGCTACGGGGGGATCCCCAGGGGGGCCAACGTCCTGACTTTC.

V is TRBV4-1 and J is TRBJ2-2, with TRBD2 matching 7 bases. This CDR3 spans 15 amino acids. Losses at the gene ends were 5 bases for V and 3 bases for J; bases not matched to a gene: 6. Germline CDR1 MGHRA, CDR2 YSYEKL. This CDR3 reads CASSERLADTGELFF. The CDR3 bases are TGCGCCAGCAGCGAACGACTAGCAGACACCGGGGAGCTGTTTTTT.

Many counts were recorded for this clonotype. The genes are TRBV5-5 and TRBJ2-7, with D possibly TRBD1 on 6 matching bases. Per germline, CDR1 SGHKS and CDR2 YYEKEE (reference sequence). V was shortened by 1 base and J by 5 bases, with 10 bases between the two germline ends. The length of the CDR3 is 13 residues. The CDR3 here is CASSLQGSHEQYF. The CDR3 DNA sequence: TGTGCCAGCAGCTTGCAGGGGAGTCACGAGCAGTACTTC.

This clonotype was seen at least ten times. The CDR3: CASSLDGRGSNSPLHF. CDR3 DNA sequence: TGTGCCAGCAGCTTAGACGGGCGCGGCTCTAATTCACCCCTCCACTTT. The chain joins TRBV7-9 to TRBJ1-6; D unresolved. V was shortened by 1 base and J by 6 bases, with 13 bases between the two germline ends. Germline lookup yields CDR1 SEHNR and CDR2 FQNEAQ (reference sequence). This CDR3 comprises 16 residues.

This clonotype showed up many times. This rearrangement joins TRBV27 to TRBJ2-7; 7 bases are a match to TRBD1. The CDR3 runs 15 residues. The junction had 4 bases not matched to a gene; V was cut back by 1 base and J by 1 base. Per germline, CDR1 MNHEY and CDR2 SMNVEV (reference sequence). CDR3 sequence (DNA): TGTGCCAGCAGTTTATACCGACAGGGATCCTACGAGCAGTACTTC. Translation: CASSLYRQGSYEQYF.

This clonotype occurred many times. This CDR3 reads CASSTGTASEQYF. CDR3 DNA sequence: TGTGCCAGCAGTACCGGGACAGCCAGCGAGCAGTACTTC. This chain uses TRBV12-3 or TRBV12-4 with TRBJ2-7; 7 bases are a match to TRBD1. The CDR3 has 13 amino acids. J gave up 6 bases and V 5 bases, and 7 bases lay outside the gene matches.